This TCR beta chain comes out of a study of ipilimumab plus nivolumab after autologous stem cell transplantation. Some clones are missing from TCRdb's copy, which holds only in-frame ones; the method was immunoSEQ multiplex PCR. The profile shows roughly 3,000 clones, around three quarters of them singletons. Comments on this clone: Other DNA sequences in the same sample also yield this CDR3.

This CDR3 has 15 amino acids. Germline V gives CDR1 MDHEN, CDR2 SYDVKM. V lost 5 bases, J lost 2 bases, and 6 bases stayed unmatched. Material: PBMCs, obtained in a trial of ipilimumab plus nivolumab as post-transplant consolidation. This TCR was recovered from a male donor with primary mediastinal lymphoma. This rearrangement joins TRBV28 to TRBJ1-3, with TRBD1 identical over 7 bases. For the CDR3, the DNA is TGTGCCAGCAGTGGGAGAACAGGGGCTGGAAACACCATATATTTT. Protein product: CASSGRTGAGNTIYF.